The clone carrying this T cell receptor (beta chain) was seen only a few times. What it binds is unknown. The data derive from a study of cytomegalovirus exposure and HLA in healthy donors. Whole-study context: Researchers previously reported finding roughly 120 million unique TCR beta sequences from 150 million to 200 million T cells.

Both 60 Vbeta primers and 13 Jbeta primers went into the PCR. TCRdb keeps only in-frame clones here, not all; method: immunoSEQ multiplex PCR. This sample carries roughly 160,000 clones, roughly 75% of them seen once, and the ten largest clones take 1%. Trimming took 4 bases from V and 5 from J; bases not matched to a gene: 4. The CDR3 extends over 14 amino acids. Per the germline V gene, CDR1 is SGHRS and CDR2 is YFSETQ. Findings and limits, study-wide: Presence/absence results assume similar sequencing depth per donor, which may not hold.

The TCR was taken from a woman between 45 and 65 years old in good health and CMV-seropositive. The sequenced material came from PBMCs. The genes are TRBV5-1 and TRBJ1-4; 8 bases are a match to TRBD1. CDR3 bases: TGCGCCAGCAGCCTATGGACAGGGAATGAAAAACTGTTTTTT. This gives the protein CASSLWTGNEKLFF.